The rows below give T cell receptor beta chains drawn from one sample of a study of shared clonotypes between healthy human individuals. The repertoire was sequenced with immunoSEQ multiplex PCR; TCRdb's copy has only in-frame clones and lacks some. The sample lists millions of clones; about 93% were seen once. The specimen sequenced was naive CD8+ T cells from PBMCs. These receptors were obtained from a young man in good health. Some clones in this sample may be carry-over from other donors' samples. The CDR3 runs from the conserved cysteine through the conserved F or W. Each record gives: V gene, J gene, clone size, D gene, CDR3 protein, CDR3 DNA. D genes are given only for firm matches. Clone sizes are given selectively: once, few, many, or a class where the clone is expanded.

>TRBV11-1|TRBJ2-7|-|-
CASSDRPFSYEQYF
TGTGCCAGCAGCGACAGGCCATTCTCCTACGAGCAGTACTTC
>TRBV6-5|TRBJ2-3|-|-
CASSSPGDTQYF
TGTGCCAGCAGTTCCCCCGGAGATACGCAGTATTTT
>TRBV30|TRBJ2-5|-|TRBD2
CAWGGGVEETQYF
TGTGCCTGGGGGGGAGGGGTCGAAGAGACCCAGTACTTC
>TRBV6-1|TRBJ2-2|-|-
CASSLASPGELFF
TGTGCCAGCAGCTTAGCGTCCCCCGGGGAGCTGTTTTTT
>TRBV6-1|TRBJ2-7|-|-
CASSAHPRAGNEQYF
TGTGCCAGCAGTGCCCACCCGAGGGCAGGGAACGAGCAGTACTTC
>TRBV27|TRBJ1-3|-|-
CASSFGGPGNTIYF
TGTGCCAGCAGTTTCGGGGGGCCTGGAAACACCATATATTTT
>TRBV7-4|TRBJ1-3|-|-
CASSPRRRGCGNTIYF
TGTGCCAGCAGCCCTCGTCGGAGGGGGTGTGGAAACACCATATATTTT
>TRBV4-1|TRBJ2-1|-|TRBD1
CASSPQPGTGGYNEQFF
TGCGCCAGCAGCCCCCAACCCGGGACAGGGGGCTACAATGAGCAGTTCTTC
>TRBV11-2|TRBJ2-1|-|TRBD2
CASSPLPAGGPNEQFF
TGTGCCAGCAGCCCCCTTCCGGCGGGAGGGCCGAATGAGCAGTTCTTC
>TRBV28|TRBJ1-2|-|-
CAVAGAHYGYTF
TGTGCCGTAGCGGGAGCACACTATGGCTACACCTTC
>TRBV9|TRBJ2-7|-|-
CASAKEVVSYEQYF
TGTGCCAGCGCAAAGGAGGTGGTTTCTTACGAGCAGTACTTC
>TRBV30|TRBJ2-7|-|TRBD1
CAWRDRGSYEQYF
TGTGCCTGGAGGGACAGGGGATCCTACGAGCAGTACTTC
>TRBV5-1|TRBJ2-1|once|-
CASSLARLGDEQFF
TGCGCCAGCAGCTTGGCCAGGCTGGGCGATGAGCAGTTCTTC
>TRBV27|TRBJ2-1|-|TRBD2
CASSSGLAGAYNEQFF
TGTGCCAGCAGTTCCGGACTAGCGGGAGCATACAATGAGCAGTTCTTC
>TRBV28|TRBJ1-2|once|TRBD1
CASSPRDRIITNYGYTF
TGTGCCAGCAGTCCGAGGGACAGGATAATAACTAACTATGGCTACACCTTC
>TRBV12-5|TRBJ2-3|-|TRBD2
CASGDAVAGEGDTQYF
TGTGCTAGTGGTGACGCTGTAGCGGGAGAGGGGGATACGCAGTATTTT
>TRBV4-1|TRBJ2-1|-|TRBD2
CASSQDRPSGRVEQFF
TGCGCCAGCAGCCAAGATAGGCCTAGCGGGAGGGTTGAGCAGTTCTTC
>TRBV7-9|TRBJ2-1|-|-
CASSLVLF
TGTGCCAGCAGCTTGGTGCTCTTC
>TRBV27|TRBJ1-1|-|-
CASSPIRGLAFF
TGTGCCAGCAGTCCCATAAGGGGATTAGCTTTCTTT
>TRBV30|TRBJ2-7|-|-
CAWSVPRHPYEQYF
TGTGCCTGGAGTGTACCCAGGCACCCCTACGAGCAGTACTTC
>TRBV6-5|TRBJ2-1|-|TRBD2
CASRPSGSYNEQFF
TGTGCCAGCAGGCCCAGCGGGAGTTACAATGAGCAGTTCTTC
>TRBV28|TRBJ2-6|-|-
CASSLLGPGANVLTF
TGTGCCAGCAGTTTGTTAGGGCCTGGGGCCAACGTCCTGACTTTC
>TRBV28|TRBJ1-2|-|-
CASSLFGGLDSYGYTF
TGTGCCAGCAGTTTATTCGGGGGGCTTGACAGTTATGGCTACACCTTC
>TRBV27|TRBJ2-5|-|-
CASSFMGEQYF
TGTGCCAGCAGTTTTATGGGAGAGCAGTACTTC
>TRBV30|TRBJ2-7|-|TRBD2
CAWSALAGAYEQYF
TGTGCCTGGAGTGCTCTAGCGGGAGCTTACGAGCAGTACTTC
>TRBV28|TRBJ1-1|-|-
CASSLYNLNTEAFF
TGTGCCAGCAGTTTATACAACCTGAACACTGAAGCTTTCTTT
>TRBV28|TRBJ2-1|-|-
CASSSLREISYNEQFF
TGTGCCAGCAGTAGCCTCCGGGAGATATCCTACAATGAGCAGTTCTTC
>TRBV5-4|TRBJ2-3|-|TRBD2
CASSFDSRESDTQYF
TGTGCCAGCAGCTTCGACTCGCGGGAGTCAGATACGCAGTATTTT
>TRBV7-9|TRBJ1-1|-|-
CASSLPELNTEAFF
TGTGCCAGCAGCTTACCGGAACTGAACACTGAAGCTTTCTTT
>TRBV5-8|TRBJ2-2|-|-
CASQPALRTGELFF
TGTGCCAGCCAACCCGCCCTCCGAACCGGGGAGCTGTTTTTT
>TRBV5-6|TRBJ2-7|-|-
CASSLIDRQDEQYF
TGTGCCAGCAGCTTGATCGACAGGCAGGACGAGCAGTACTTC
>TRBV7-9|TRBJ1-1|few|-
CASSLEPDAAFF
TGTGCCAGCAGCTTAGAACCCGACGCAGCTTTCTTT
>TRBV12-2|TRBJ1-4|-|-
CASRLGKDREKLFF
TGTGCAAGTCGCTTAGGAAAGGACAGGGAAAAACTGTTTTTT
>TRBV28|TRBJ2-1|-|-
CASSTTSYNEQFF
TGTGCCAGCAGTACGACTAGCTACAATGAGCAGTTCTTC
>TRBV7-6|TRBJ2-3|-|TRBD2
CASSRTSGRAPDTQYF
TGTGCCAGCAGCCGGACTAGCGGGAGGGCCCCAGATACGCAGTATTTT
>TRBV7-8|TRBJ1-2|-|-
CASSWSPDAYGYTF
TGTGCCAGCAGCTGGAGTCCCGACGCCTATGGCTACACCTTC
>TRBV9|TRBJ2-5|-|-
CASSVGAGETQYF
TGTGCCAGCAGCGTAGGGGCTGGGGAGACCCAGTACTTC
>TRBV9|TRBJ2-7|-|-
CASNEGVASYEQYF
TGTGCCAGCAACGAAGGGGTTGCCTCCTACGAGCAGTACTTC
>TRBV7-6|TRBJ1-1|-|-
CASSQGGFTEAFF
TGTGCCAGCAGCCAAGGGGGTTTCACTGAAGCTTTCTTT
>TRBV27|TRBJ2-7|-|-
CASSPPEYREGVYEQYF
TGTGCCAGCAGTCCGCCCGAGTACAGGGAGGGGGTATACGAGCAGTACTTC
>TRBV7-9|TRBJ1-2|-|-
CASSSTGPEDPNYGYTF
TGTGCCAGCAGCTCTACAGGGCCAGAGGATCCAAACTATGGCTACACCTTC
>TRBV15|TRBJ2-7|-|TRBD2
CATSSVTGGGDYEQYF
TGTGCCACCAGCAGCGTTACGGGAGGGGGGGACTACGAGCAGTACTTC
>TRBV19|TRBJ2-3|once|TRBD2
CASSTIAGGPTDTQYF
TGTGCCAGTAGTACCATAGCGGGAGGGCCCACAGATACGCAGTATTTT
>TRBV6-5|TRBJ1-6|-|-
CASSPAGTLVSPLHF
TGTGCCAGCAGTCCCGCCGGGACACTGGTCTCACCCCTCCACTTT
>TRBV27|TRBJ2-7|-|-
CASSLAGWGGYEQYF
TGTGCCAGCAGTTTAGCCGGGTGGGGAGGCTACGAGCAGTACTTC
>TRBV5-4|TRBJ2-7|-|-
CASSPFDTPTSYEQYF
TGTGCCAGCAGTCCCTTTGATACGCCGACCTCCTACGAGCAGTACTTC